The T cell receptor (beta chain) under discussion was sequenced for a study of blood T cell repertoires in COVID-19. The wider study: Acute and convalescent COVID-19 specimens originated in the United States, Italy and Spain.

With 3 bases removed from V and 11 bases from J, the gap between germline ends came to 18 bases. The CDR3 covers 15 residues. Germline V gives CDR1 SGHNT, CDR2 YYREEE (reference sequence). Data came from immunoSEQ multiplex PCR; TCRdb stores just in-frame clones and leaves some out. The repertoire has a few hundred thousand clones, 80% to 85% of them found once; the top ten carry less than 6%. Two negative PCRs, clearance, or symptom resolution characterized the recovered Cohort 3 donors. The chain uses TRBV5-4 and TRBJ1-6; D may be TRBD1 (6 bases). This sequence was found in a woman aged 50 to 60 who had recovered from COVID-19. The sample taken for sequencing was PBMCs or T cells enriched from blood (not recorded which). The CDR3 region has the DNA TGTGCCAGCAGCTCCTCTCCGACAGGTACCGCACCCCTCCACTTT. Protein product: CASSSSPTGTAPLHF.